Below are 32 T cell receptor beta chains sequenced from a single sample in a study of blood T cell repertoires in COVID-19. Assay used: immunoSEQ multiplex PCR; TCRdb lists only in-frame clones, some missing. The sample carries hundreds of thousands of clones, roughly 88% recorded once. Sequenced sample: PBMCs or T cells enriched from blood (not recorded which). All receptors derive from a woman in her forties or fifties who had recovered from COVID-19.

This clone was observed a single time. The chain employs TRBV24-1 and TRBJ1-1; no reliable D call. The germline V and J ends were trimmed by 2 bases and 9 bases, with 9 bases remaining between them. The CDR3 runs 12 residues. CDR1 is KGHDR, CDR2 SFDVKD, per germline. Written as DNA, the CDR3 is TGTGCCACCAGTGATTCGACCGGGAAAGCTTTCTTT. This sequence encodes CATSDSTGKAFF.

Here the CDR3 DNA reads TGTGCCAGCAGCTTGATTGAGACAGGGGGCAGGTACGAGCAGTACTTC. This translates into CASSLIETGGRYEQYF. This chain connects TRBV7-9 to TRBJ2-7; TRBD1 agrees at 10 bases. The V gene's germline CDR1 is SEHNR and CDR2 FQNEAQ (reference sequence). V trimming: 3 bases; J trimming: 4 bases; junction bases outside the gene matches: 9. The CDR3 contains 16 residues.

The chain recombines TRBV12-3 or TRBV12-4 with TRBJ1-1; D perhaps matches TRBD1 (6 bases). Trimming removed 7 bases at V and 11 bases at J, with 14 bases between. The CDR3 spans 11 residues. CDR3 in amino acids: CASISGELAFF. In nucleotides, the CDR3 is TGTGCCAGCATCTCAGGGGAGCTGGCTTTCTTT.

The chain employs TRBV7-9 and TRBJ2-7, with D hard to call. V lost 0 bases to trimming and J lost 0 bases, with 6 bases between them. The CDR3 has 14 residues. The germline CDR1 and CDR2 sequences are SEHNR and FQNEAQ (reference sequence). The CDR3 is CASSLAEFSYEQYF. CDR3 DNA: TGTGCCAGCAGCTTAGCAGAGTTCTCCTACGAGCAGTACTTC.

This chain joins TRBV6-2 or TRBV6-3 and TRBJ2-1; 7 bases map to TRBD2. Germline V gene lookup returns CDR1 MNHEY and CDR2 SVGEGT. The ends lost 0 bases at V and 8 bases at J; junction bases unmatched: 13. There are 17 residues in the CDR3. The CDR3 region has the DNA TGTGCCAGCAGTTACTCGATGTCCAAAGCGGGGCCGGATGAGCAGTTCTTC. Translating gives CASSYSMSKAGPDEQFF.

The chain employs TRBV4-2 and TRBJ1-2; 10 nucleotides agree with TRBD1. From germline, CDR1 is LGHNA and CDR2 YNFKEQ. CDR3 size: 16 residues. V gave up 7 bases and J gave up 8 bases; unmatched junction bases: 16. CDR3 coding DNA: TGTGCCAGCACGCAACCTGGCACCGGGACAGGGGTCGGCTACACCTTC. This translates into CASTQPGTGTGVGYTF.

The chain uses TRBV7-2 and TRBJ2-1; 12 bases align to TRBD2. The CDR3 spans 15 residues. Germline V CDR1 and CDR2: SGHTA, FQGNSA. Losses at the gene ends were 0 bases for V and 9 bases for J; bases not matched to a gene: 3. In nucleotides, the CDR3 is TGTGCCAGCAGCTTAGCGCGGACTAGCGGGATTGAGCAGTTCTTC. Amino acid sequence: CASSLARTSGIEQFF.

The chain combines TRBV5-1 with TRBJ1-4, with a possible D match to TRBD1 (6 bases). This CDR3 spans 14 amino acids. V gave up 0 bases and J gave up 7 bases, with 10 bases separating them. The germline V gene encodes CDR1 SGHRS and CDR2 YFSETQ. CDR3 protein: CASSLGGPGEKLFF. The CDR3 nucleotides are TGCGCCAGCAGCTTGGGGGGGCCGGGTGAAAAACTGTTTTTT.

This clone occurred a few times. V is TRBV9 and J is TRBJ2-5; a weak D match, TRBD1 (7 bases). The CDR3 spans 16 residues. Between the trimmed V and J ends, which lost 0 bases and 2 bases, there was a span of 14 bases. Germline V gene sequence: CDR1 SGDLS, CDR2 YYNGEE. The CDR3 sequence: CASSVGQGLGQETQYF. Written as DNA, the CDR3 is TGTGCCAGCAGCGTAGGACAGGGACTGGGGCAAGAGACCCAGTACTTC. Full variable domain (remainder filled in from reference TRBV9 and TRBJ2-5): DSGVTQTPKHLITATGQRVTLRCSPRSGDLSVYWYQQSLDQGLQFLIQYYNGEERAKGNILERFSAQQFPDLHSELNLSSLELGDSALYFCASSVGQGLGQETQYFGPGTRLLVL.

This chain uses TRBV6-2 or TRBV6-3 with TRBJ2-5; 14 nucleotides match TRBD2. With 5 bases clipped from V and 5 bases from J, the junction kept 7 bases outside the gene matches. The CDR3 length is 16 residues. Looked up from germline, CDR1 is MNHEY and CDR2 is SVGEGT. CDR3: CASSRTSGRPGETQYF. In DNA, the CDR3 is TGTGCCAGCAGTCGGACTAGCGGGAGGCCGGGGGAGACCCAGTACTTC.

CDR3 coding DNA: TGTGCCACCAGGGGACCCGGGGGAGGACAGGGGTCTTCACCCCTCCACTTT. This gives the protein CATRGPGGGQGSSPLHF. The chain employs TRBV15 and TRBJ1-6; TRBD1 agrees at 9 bases. Looked up from germline, CDR1 is LNHNV and CDR2 is YYDKDF (reference sequence). This CDR3 region has 17 residues. J lost 9 bases, V lost 6 bases, and 15 bases had no gene match.

The table lists this clone with a few counts. This chain links TRBV6-1 with TRBJ1-2, with D uncertain. The CDR3 contains 13 residues. The V and J ends lost 1 base and 10 bases respectively, with 13 bases between them. Germline V lookup: CDR1 MNHNS, CDR2 SASEGT. The CDR3 loop reads CASSEGRDLDYTF. CDR3 sequence (DNA): TGTGCCAGCAGTGAAGGTCGGGATTTGGACTACACCTTC.

The chain joins TRBV4-1 to TRBJ1-4; no firm D call. V was shortened by 5 bases and J by 3 bases, with 13 bases between the two germline ends. The CDR3 is made up of 15 amino acids. The germline V gene encodes CDR1 MGHRA and CDR2 YSYEKL. CDR3 DNA: TGCGCCAGCAGCACCACACGGAGCCCTAATGAAAAACTGTTTTTT. Translated: CASSTTRSPNEKLFF.

This chain uses TRBV7-6 with TRBJ1-4, with unresolved D. The CDR3 runs 17 residues. Germline lookup yields CDR1 SGHVS and CDR2 FNYEAQ. V lost 1 base and J lost 3, with 15 bases in between. In DNA form, the CDR3 reads TGTGCCAGCAGCTTAGGGGTGGGCCTCACCTCTAATGAAAAACTGTTTTTT. Its protein is CASSLGVGLTSNEKLFF. Looking up the rest from reference TRBV7-6 and TRBJ1-4 gives the full variable domain: GAGVSQSPRYKVTKRGQDVALRCDPISGHVSLYWYRQALGQGPEFLTYFNYEAQQDKSGLPNDRFSAERPEGSISTLTIQRTEQRDSAMYRCASSLGVGLTSNEKLFFGSGTQLSVL.

This chain uses TRBV9 with TRBJ1-6; perhaps TRBD1 as D (6 bases). The CDR3 totals 15 residues. The V gene's germline CDR1 is SGDLS and CDR2 YYNGEE. With 7 bases removed from V and 6 bases from J, the gap between germline ends came to 17 bases. The CDR3 protein is CASGSRTVPNSPLHF. CDR3 coding DNA: TGTGCCAGCGGATCGAGGACAGTGCCTAATTCACCCCTCCACTTT.

This rearrangement joins TRBV18 to TRBJ2-1, with TRBD1 identical over 10 bases. The CDR3 sequence is 14 residues long. The V gene's germline CDR1 is KGHSH and CDR2 LQKENI. V dropped 3 bases and J dropped 10; count of bases not matched to a gene: 6. CDR3 DNA sequence: TGTGCCAGCTCACCGCGACAGGGGGCAGAAGAGCAGTTCTTC. This encodes CASSPRQGAEEQFF.

The chain carries TRBV2 and TRBJ2-3; D ambiguous. Deletions cut 1 base from V and 2 bases from J, with 7 bases between. Germline CDR1 reads SNHLY; CDR2 reads FYNNEI. The CDR3 length is 14 residues. Here the CDR3 DNA reads TGTGCCAGCAGTGAAGTAGTTTACACAGATACGCAGTATTTT. Encoded protein: CASSEVVYTDTQYF.

This clone occurred once. The chain links TRBV5-6 to TRBJ1-1; D uncertain. The germline V and J ends were trimmed by 4 bases and 3 bases, with 19 bases remaining between them. The germline V gene has CDR1 SGHDT and CDR2 YYEEEE. The CDR3 spans 16 residues. The CDR3 protein is CASSPATGYSDTEAFF. As DNA, the CDR3 is TGTGCCAGCAGCCCAGCGACGGGGTATAGCGACACTGAAGCTTTCTTT.

This chain joins TRBV30 and TRBJ1-1; D possibly corresponds to TRBD1 (6 bases). The CDR3 extends over 15 amino acids. The V end was cut by 7 bases, the J end by 2 bases, with 20 bases between. The germline V gene encodes CDR1 GTSNPN and CDR2 SVGIG (reference sequence). CDR3 bases: TGTGCCTCCACTACAGGGAGGGTCGGAAACACTGAAGCTTTCTTT. Translated: CASTTGRVGNTEAFF.

The chain links TRBV7-9 to TRBJ2-1, with 9 bases fitting TRBD1. The CDR3 consists of 15 residues. Germline assignment: CDR1 SEHNR and CDR2 FQNEAQ (reference sequence). The junction had 9 bases not matched to a gene; V was cut back by 5 bases and J by 7 bases. The CDR3 spells CASSQKTGGWNEQFF. In DNA, the CDR3 is TGTGCCAGCAGCCAAAAGACAGGGGGTTGGAATGAGCAGTTCTTC.

This chain connects TRBV5-1 to TRBJ2-1; 8 nucleotides agree with TRBD2. The V gene's germline CDR1 is SGHRS and CDR2 YFSETQ. The CDR3 covers 15 residues. With 2 bases clipped from V and 5 bases from J, the junction kept 6 bases outside the gene matches. CDR3 DNA sequence: TGCGCCAGCAGCTTCAGGACTAGCAGAGACAATGAGCAGTTCTTC. It specifies CASSFRTSRDNEQFF.

This chain connects TRBV6-2 or TRBV6-3 to TRBJ2-5; 14 positions agree with TRBD2. Germline CDR1 MNHEY, CDR2 SVGEGT. V was clipped by 2 bases and J by 5 bases; unmatched bases: 10. The CDR3 has 18 residues. The CDR3 loop reads CASSYGSGTSGSYETQYF. The CDR3 DNA reads TGTGCCAGCAGTTACGGATCCGGGACTAGCGGGAGCTACGAGACCCAGTACTTC.

The chain links TRBV9 to TRBJ2-3; D is ambiguous. The V gene's germline CDR1 is SGDLS and CDR2 YYNGEE. CDR3 size: 15 residues. Trimming shortened V by 3 bases and J by 2 bases, and 13 bases separated the two germline ends. CDR3 coding DNA: TGTGCCAGCAGCGGCTCGGGTGAGAACACAGATACGCAGTATTTT. Residues: CASSGSGENTDTQYF.

The table lists this clone with a count of one. V and J are TRBV7-8 and TRBJ1-4; TRBD1 is a possible D gene (6 bases). V was shortened by 5 bases and J by 1 base, with 11 bases between the two germline ends. The CDR3 contains 15 residues. Germline values: CDR1 SGHVS, CDR2 FQNEAQ. The DNA for the CDR3 is TGTGCCAGCAGCCCCAACAGGGTAACTAATGAAAAACTGTTTTTT. This gives the protein CASSPNRVTNEKLFF. Variable domain in full (rest from reference TRBV7-8 and TRBJ1-4): GAGVSQSPRYKVAKRGQDVALRCDPISGHVSLFWYQQALGQGPEFLTYFQNEAQLDKSGLPSDRFFAERPEGSVSTLKIQRTQQEDSAVYLCASSPNRVTNEKLFFGSGTQLSVL.

The gene calls are TRBV4-3 and TRBJ2-3, with TRBD2 matching 10 bases. The length of the CDR3 is 19 residues. Germline trimming cut 0 bases from V and 1 base from J; bases unmatched to any gene: 10. CDR1 is LGHNA and CDR2 is YSLEER in the germline V gene. In DNA form, the CDR3 reads TGCGCCAGCAGCCAAGAGGGCCCTAGCGGGGGCCGGGGCACAGATACGCAGTATTTT. Its protein is CASSQEGPSGGRGTDTQYF.

The chain links TRBV7-6 to TRBJ1-5; 9 positions match TRBD1. Looked up from germline, CDR1 is SGHVS and CDR2 is FNYEAQ. CDR3 length equals 15 residues. Germline trimming cut 5 bases from V and 4 bases from J; bases unmatched to any gene: 6. CDR3 in amino acids: CASSIGTGRNQPQHF. The CDR3, as DNA: TGTGCCAGCAGCATCGGGACAGGGAGAAATCAGCCCCAGCATTTT.

The chain employs TRBV7-2 and TRBJ1-6, with 10 bases fitting TRBD1. Germline-derived CDR1 and CDR2 are SGHTA and FQGNSA. The CDR3 spans 16 residues. J gave up 13 bases and V 5 bases, and 14 bases lay outside the gene matches. CDR3 in amino acids: CASSPFAGTGAIPLHF. In nucleotides, the CDR3 is TGTGCCAGCAGCCCCTTTGCCGGGACAGGGGCTATTCCCCTCCACTTT.

The chain has TRBV4-3 and TRBJ2-1, with 12 nucleotides matching TRBD2. The CDR3 spans 16 residues. CDR1 and CDR2 (germline): LGHNA, YSLEER. Germline trimming cut 2 bases from V and 9 bases from J; bases unmatched to any gene: 8. Here the CDR3 reads CASSQLSSGGATEQFF. The CDR3 DNA sequence: TGCGCCAGCAGCCAACTATCTAGCGGGGGGGCCACTGAGCAGTTCTTC.

V is TRBV2 and J is TRBJ2-6; D uncertain. The CDR3 length is 16 residues. Germline CDR1 and CDR2: SNHLY and FYNNEI. Trimming stripped 7 bases from V and 0 bases from J, with 13 bases between. This CDR3 reads CASTPLPGSGANVLTF. CDR3 nucleotide sequence: TGTGCCAGCACTCCCCTCCCCGGCTCTGGGGCCAACGTCCTGACTTTC. Combining the CDR3 with reference TRBV2 and TRBJ2-6 gives the whole variable domain EPEVTQTPSHQVTQMGQEVILRCVPISNHLYFYWYRQILGQKVEFLVSFYNNEISEKSEIFDDQFSVERPDGSNFTLKIRSTKLEDSAMYFCASTPLPGSGANVLTFGAGSRLTVL.

This rearrangement joins TRBV2 to TRBJ2-7; 7 bases are a match to TRBD1. Unmatched junction bases numbered 12, after V lost 4 bases and J lost 3 bases. There are 16 residues in the CDR3. Germline V gene lookup returns CDR1 SNHLY and CDR2 FYNNEI. CDR3 region: CASSGPHTGQRYEQYF. CDR3 DNA: TGTGCCAGCAGTGGCCCACACACGGGACAGCGCTACGAGCAGTACTTC.

The chain couples TRBV7-2 to TRBJ1-2; 10 nucleotides match TRBD1. The CDR3 length is 17 residues. V trimming: 2 bases; J trimming: 7 bases; junction bases outside the gene matches: 13. CDR1 and CDR2 from the germline V gene are SGHTA and FQGNSA. CDR3 residues: CASSLLPPGQGIGGYTF. The CDR3 DNA reads TGTGCCAGCAGCTTACTGCCCCCGGGACAGGGGATTGGTGGCTACACCTTC. Full variable domain (remainder filled in from reference TRBV7-2 and TRBJ1-2): GAGVSQSPSNKVTEKGKDVELRCDPISGHTALYWYRQSLGQGLEFLIYFQGNSAPDKSGLPSDRFSAERTGGSVSTLTIQRTQQEDSAVYLCASSLLPPGQGIGGYTFGSGTRLTVV.

This clone has ten or more counts. The chain joins TRBV6-4 to TRBJ2-1; 12 nucleotides match TRBD2. The J segment lost 4 bases and the V segment lost 5 bases, leaving 3 bases of the junction unmatched. CDR1 and CDR2 from the germline V gene are MRHNA and SNTAGT. The CDR3 is 15 residues long. CDR3 sequence (DNA): TGTGCCAGCAGTAGACTAGCGGGAGAGTACAATGAGCAGTTCTTC. It yields the protein CASSRLAGEYNEQFF.